These 7 T cell receptor beta chains were all obtained from the same sample, sequenced in a study of low-dose radiotherapy and immunotherapy resistance in tumors. First-strand cDNA relied on TRAV- and TRBV-specific primers spanning alpha and beta chains. TCR amplification ran about 20 PCR cycles using constant-region and V-primer adapter primers. Each CDR3 protein is one row after TCRdb ran MiXCR on the reads. The profile covers roughly 54,000 distinct CDR3 sequences, with approximately 25% appearing a single time and approximately 5.3% taken by the ten largest. Time point noted: before trial treatment. The specimen was PBMCs, collected before treatment. These receptors originate from a male donor with prostate cancer.

This clonotype has at least ten counts. The chain employs TRBV10-2 and TRBJ2-3, with TRBD2 matching over 8 bases. Germline values: CDR1 WSHSY, CDR2 SAAADI. Unmatched junction bases numbered 9, after V lost 4 bases and J lost 6 bases. This CDR3 has 15 amino acids. CDR3 coding DNA: TGCGCCAGCAGTGCCGGGCGGGGGGTTCCGGATACGCAGTATTTT. It encodes CASSAGRGVPDTQYF.

This clonotype has at least ten counts. This rearrangement joins TRBV29-1 to TRBJ2-3, with D possibly called TRBD1 or TRBD2 (5 bases each). Trimming removed 6 bases from V and 6 bases from J, with 13 bases in between. The CDR3 totals 12 residues. CDR1 SQVTM and CDR2 ANQGSEA come from the germline V gene. The CDR3 here is CSVARDLDTQYF. The CDR3 DNA reads TGCAGCGTCGCCCGGGACCTGGATACGCAGTATTTT.

The sample holds a few counts of this clonotype. The V and J genes are TRBV7-2 and TRBJ2-7, with 7 bases lining up with TRBD1. After removal of 5 bases from V and 2 bases from J, the junction contained 3 bases not matched to a gene. Germline loops: CDR1 SGHTA, CDR2 FQGNSA. The CDR3 sequence is 13 residues long. The CDR3 DNA follows: TGTGCCAGCAGCGCAGACAGGGCCTACGAGCAGTACTTC. Amino acid sequence: CASSADRAYEQYF.

This clonotype was seen many times. The chain combines TRBV20-1 with TRBJ2-1; 10 bases align to TRBD2. J lost 3 bases, V lost 3 bases, and 8 bases had no gene match. Germline CDR1 and CDR2: DFQATT and SNEGSKA (reference sequence). The CDR3 contains 16 residues. The DNA of the CDR3 is TGCAGTGCTAGCCCGAGCGGGGGGGCTGGCTACAATGAGCAGTTCTTC. Its translation: CSASPSGGAGYNEQFF.

Notes on this clonotype: This probably arose from a read error, given a far larger clone one base away. The chain joins TRBV5-1 to TRBJ2-7; D is ambiguous. This CDR3 is 14 amino acids long. Trimming removed 4 bases from V and 7 bases from J, with 18 bases in between. The V gene's germline CDR1 is SGHRS and CDR2 YFSETQ. In DNA, the CDR3 is TGCGCCAGCAGCCTCCTAGGCTCCTACAATGAGCAGTACTTC. Residues: CASSLLGSYNEQYF.

In nucleotides, the CDR3 is TGTGCCACCAGCAGAGATCTCGGTAGGCAGTATGGCTACACCTTC. It yields the protein CATSRDLGRQYGYTF. This rearrangement joins TRBV15 to TRBJ1-2; unclear D gene. Germline CDR1 is LNHNV and CDR2 is YYDKDF (reference sequence). This CDR3 has 15 residues. The germline V and J ends were trimmed by 0 bases and 5 bases, with 13 bases remaining between them.

This clonotype showed up many times. The gene calls are TRBV7-2 and TRBJ2-5; 10 bases map to TRBD2. V lost 3 bases, J lost 1 base, and 5 bases stayed unmatched. CDR1 is SGHTA, CDR2 FQGNSA, per germline. The CDR3 is 16 amino acids. The CDR3 region is CASSLVAGGLQETQYF. CDR3 coding DNA: TGTGCCAGCAGCTTGGTAGCGGGGGGCCTCCAAGAGACCCAGTACTTC.